A single sample gave rise to the 25 T cell receptor beta chains below, sequenced in a study of CD8 T cells in ankylosing spondylitis. Study-wide results and limits: Ankylosing spondylitis blood appeared to be characterized by a TCR beta motif of several highly homologous variants.

Their antigens remain unidentified. Via MiXCR, TCRdb re-called the 5' RACE reads, giving one row per CDR3 protein. The table records around 450,000 distinct CDR3 sequences, roughly 26% of them present only once. The sequenced sample was blood, either unsorted or a sorted T cell fraction (not recorded which). Receptors originate from a male donor with ankylosing spondylitis.

The gene calls are TRBV24-1 and TRBJ2-2; D may be TRBD1 (6 bases). The CDR3 runs 15 residues. Trimming stripped 3 bases from V and 4 bases from J, with 11 bases between. Per the germline V gene, CDR1 is KGHDR and CDR2 is SFDVKD. In DNA, the CDR3 is TGTGCCACCAGTGATCCTGGACAGCCCACCGGGGAGCTGTTTTTT. It is translated as CATSDPGQPTGELFF.

There are a few counts of this clonotype. V gene TRBV20-1 combines with J gene TRBJ2-3; TRBD2 matches at 7 bases. This CDR3 has 13 amino acids. CDR1 and CDR2 from the germline V gene are DFQATT and SNEGSKA (reference sequence). The CDR3 here is CSQAGSGTDTQYF. CDR3 sequence (DNA): TGCAGCCAAGCGGGGTCGGGCACAGATACGCAGTATTTT.

This clonotype was detected a few times. The V gene is TRBV21-1, the J gene TRBJ2-5; the table's TRBD1 call for D was not verified on the DNA. TRBV21-1 is annotated as a pseudogene. This CDR3 contains 15 residues. The CDR3 is CASTKPGQGFETQYF. The CDR3 DNA is TGTGCCAGCACCAAACCGGGACAGGGTTTTGAGACCCAGTACTTC.

The CDR3 is CASRGDRGRENEQFF. The CDR3 region has the DNA TGTGCCAGCAGGGGAGACAGGGGGCGTGAGAATGAGCAGTTCTTC. V and J are TRBV7-2 and TRBJ2-1; 10 nucleotides align to TRBD1. Germline CDR1 is SGHTA and CDR2 is FQGNSA. This CDR3 region has 15 residues. The V gene end was trimmed by 6 bases and the J gene end by 7 bases; junction bases not matched to a gene: 9.

The chain recombines TRBV7-2 with TRBJ1-4; 7 nucleotides line up with TRBD1. Germline V gives CDR1 SGHTA, CDR2 FQGNSA. The CDR3 extends over 15 amino acids. The V gene end was trimmed by 6 bases and the J gene end by 4 bases; junction bases not matched to a gene: 8. This CDR3 is CASRFRGQINEKLFF. The CDR3, as DNA: TGTGCCAGCAGGTTCCGGGGACAGATTAATGAAAAACTGTTTTTT. The full variable domain, completed using reference TRBV7-2 and TRBJ1-4, is GAGVSQSPSNKVTEKGKDVELRCDPISGHTALYWYRQSLGQGLEFLIYFQGNSAPDKSGLPSDRFSAERTGGSVSTLTIQRTQQEDSAVYLCASRFRGQINEKLFFGSGTQLSVL.

The chain employs TRBV5-1 and TRBJ2-5; TRBD1 matches 12 bases. J lost 4 bases, V lost 9 bases, and 13 bases had no gene match. The CDR3 is made up of 16 amino acids. CDR1 is SGHRS, CDR2 YFSETQ, per germline. The CDR3 here is CATSAGTGGFVETQYF. In nucleotides, the CDR3 is TGCGCCACCTCGGCCGGGACAGGGGGCTTCGTAGAGACCCAGTACTTC.

This clonotype came up a few times. The chain combines TRBV10-3 with TRBJ1-2; D remains unclear. Trimming removed 4 bases from V and 0 bases from J, with 12 bases in between. Germline lookup yields CDR1 ENHRY and CDR2 SYGVKD. This CDR3 is built from 15 residues. CDR3 loop: CAISGEATTNYGYTF. The CDR3 DNA follows: TGTGCCATCAGTGGTGAGGCTACCACTAACTATGGCTACACCTTC.

This chain links TRBV12-3 or TRBV12-4 with TRBJ2-6; D assignment may be TRBD1 or TRBD2 (6 bases each). The length of the CDR3 is 15 residues. The germline V and J ends were trimmed by 4 bases and 3 bases, with 10 bases remaining between them. CDR3 nucleotide sequence: TGTGCCAGCAGTTCGGGGGCCAGTGGGGCCAACGTCCTGACTTTC. Translating it yields CASSSGASGANVLTF.

The chain employs TRBV29-1 and TRBJ1-6, with 7 bases lining up with TRBD1. The V segment lost 4 bases and the J segment 7 bases; nucleotides outside the gene matches: 4. Germline loops: CDR1 SQVTM, CDR2 ANQGSEA. The CDR3 totals 13 residues. CDR3 residues: CSVGQGGNSPLHF. Here the CDR3 DNA reads TGCAGCGTTGGACAGGGAGGGAATTCACCCCTCCACTTT. Based on the CDR3 plus reference TRBV29-1 and TRBJ1-6, the full variable domain is SAVISQKPSRDICQRGTSLTIQCQVDSQVTMMFWYRQQPGQSLTLIATANQGSEATYESGFVIDKFPISRPNLTFSTLTVSNMSPEDSSIYLCSVGQGGNSPLHFGNGTRLTVT.

The chain carries TRBV5-1 and TRBJ1-5; 7 bases fit TRBD1. CDR3 length: 14 amino acids. With 4 bases clipped from V and 5 bases from J, the junction kept 6 bases outside the gene matches. Germline CDR1 reads SGHRS; CDR2 reads YFSETQ. CDR3 sequence reads: CASSVNTGDQPQHF. CDR3 DNA: TGCGCCAGCAGCGTTAATACAGGGGATCAGCCCCAGCATTTT.

The genes are TRBV27 and TRBJ2-7, with TRBD2 matching over 9 bases. V shed 6 bases, J shed 3 bases, and the junction held 9 bases outside the gene matches. This CDR3 region has 15 residues. Germline lookup yields CDR1 MNHEY and CDR2 SMNVEV (reference sequence). CDR3 region: CASRSIAGANYEQYF. The CDR3 DNA is TGTGCCAGCAGGAGTATAGCGGGAGCTAACTACGAGCAGTACTTC.

The chain employs TRBV30 and TRBJ1-5; D is unclear. Between the trimmed V and J ends, which lost 5 bases and 7 bases, there was a span of 12 bases. Germline V gene data show CDR1 as GTSNPN and CDR2 as SVGIG (reference sequence). This CDR3 has 12 residues. This chain's CDR3 is CAWSNAQQPQHF. The CDR3 DNA reads TGTGCCTGGTCCAACGCCCAACAGCCCCAGCATTTT.

The chain uses TRBV24-1 and TRBJ2-1; D uncertain. In germline, CDR1 is KGHDR, CDR2 SFDVKD. This CDR3 spans 13 amino acids. V lost 8 bases and J 2 bases, leaving 9 bases between the germline ends. The CDR3 reads CATTADPYNEQFF. Written as DNA, the CDR3 is TGTGCCACCACGGCAGACCCCTACAATGAGCAGTTCTTC.

The chain has TRBV28 and TRBJ1-3; tentatively, D is TRBD1 (6 bases). The length of the CDR3 is 16 residues. V lost 6 bases and J lost 2, with 17 bases in between. The V gene's germline CDR1 is MDHEN and CDR2 SYDVKM. The CDR3 spells CASSRTQGSAGNTIYF. For the CDR3, the DNA is TGTGCCAGCAGCCGCACACAGGGCTCGGCTGGAAACACCATATATTTT.

This clonotype was seen a handful of times. The gene calls are TRBV20-1 and TRBJ2-7, with D perhaps TRBD2 (6 bases). The CDR3 length is 16 residues. Germline V gene lookup returns CDR1 DFQATT and CDR2 SNEGSKA (reference sequence). Trimming cost V 3 bases and J 4 bases, with 22 bases left between them. CDR3 DNA: TGCAGTGCTAGCGATTTCGGACTGTACGGAGGGTACGAGCAGTACTTC. This codes for CSASDFGLYGGYEQYF.

As to this clonotype: One end of the junction varies from germline; a read error may be responsible. The J gene is TRBJ2-3, the V gene TRBV24-1, with 12 bases matching TRBD1. CDR3 length: 15 amino acids. Germline CDR1 reads KGHDR; CDR2 reads SFDVKD. The CDR3 DNA is TGTGCCACCACCATGGGACAGGGGGCCGGAGATACGCGGTATTTT. This codes for CATTMGQGAGDTRYF.

The J gene is TRBJ2-3, the V gene TRBV12-3 or TRBV12-4, with D perhaps matching TRBD2 (5 bases). This CDR3 has 15 amino acids. V was clipped by 1 base and J by 5 bases, with 13 bases between them. The CDR3 spells CASSLDEGVGDTQYF. In DNA, the CDR3 is TGTGCCAGCAGTTTAGACGAGGGAGTCGGAGATACGCAGTATTTT.

The rearrangement uses TRBV5-1 and TRBJ2-2; the match to TRBD1 covers 9 bases. With V trimmed by 2 bases and J by 4 bases, 3 bases remained unmatched. This CDR3 region has 15 residues. The germline gives CDR1 SGHRS, CDR2 YFSETQ. CDR3 sequence reads: CASSLAQGATGELFF. CDR3 DNA sequence: TGCGCCAGCAGCTTAGCACAGGGGGCCACCGGGGAGCTGTTTTTT.

This clonotype showed up just a few times. A read error may account for a junction end that differs from germline. The chain has TRBV5-1 and TRBJ2-3, with 9 bases that match TRBD2. Per the germline V gene, CDR1 is SGHRS and CDR2 is YFSETQ. This CDR3 is 16 amino acids long. The CDR3, as DNA: TGCGCCAGCAGCTGGGGGGCGGGAGGGCCCGGAGATATGCAGTATTTT. It encodes CASSWGAGGPGDMQYF.

This chain uses TRBV10-1 with TRBJ2-2; TRBD2 is a possible D gene (6 bases). The germline CDR1 and CDR2 sequences are WNHNN and SYGVQD (reference sequence). The CDR3 loop spans 14 amino acids. Trimming took 8 bases from V and 7 from J, leaving 17 bases between them. The CDR3 nucleotides read TGCGCCAGCCGCCGGGGGAGTAAGGGCGGGGAGCTGTTTTTT. Protein sequence: CASRRGSKGGELFF.

This clonotype came up a few times. The DNA of the CDR3 is TGTGCCAGCAGTTATCCAGCGGGATCAGATACGCAGTATTTT. It codes for CASSYPAGSDTQYF. The gene calls are TRBV6-5 and TRBJ2-3; 7 nucleotides align to TRBD2. CDR1 and CDR2 (germline): MNHEY, SVGAGI. The CDR3 runs 14 residues. J gave up 4 bases and V 3 bases, and 4 bases lay outside the gene matches.

V gene TRBV12-3 or TRBV12-4 combines with J gene TRBJ2-1; tentative D call: TRBD2 (5 bases). The CDR3 extends over 14 amino acids. Trimming removed 6 bases from V and 9 bases from J, with 18 bases in between. DNA of the CDR3: TGTGCCAGCAGCTTTGAGGGCCCCCGCCCTGAGCAGTTCTTC. It is translated as CASSFEGPRPEQFF.

The V and J genes are TRBV6-2 or TRBV6-3 and TRBJ1-5; unclear D gene. Looked up from germline, CDR1 is MNHEY and CDR2 is SVGEGT. The V gene lost 6 bases and the J gene lost 2 bases, with 11 bases spanning the gap. The CDR3 spans 14 residues. CDR3 sequence (DNA): TGTGCCAGCAGCGCCGATTGGGGCAATCAGCCCCAGCATTTT. Its protein product is CASSADWGNQPQHF.

There are many counts of this clonotype. The chain combines TRBV12-3 or TRBV12-4 with TRBJ1-5, with D uncertain. The CDR3 length is 13 residues. V dropped 9 bases and J dropped 7 bases, with 16 bases sitting between them. The CDR3 DNA reads as TGTGCCAGTTCTACTTGGCGGGGACAGCCCCAGCATTTT. Residues: CASSTWRGQPQHF.

In its sample, this clonotype was seen a few times. The chain joins TRBV20-1 to TRBJ2-7; 10 positions agree with TRBD2. The V and J ends lost 1 base and 4 bases, in that order; junction bases with no gene match: 7. Germline V lookup: CDR1 DFQATT, CDR2 SNEGSKA (reference sequence). The CDR3 totals 15 residues. The CDR3 loop is CSARGDGLAVYEQYF. The CDR3 DNA follows: TGCAGTGCTAGAGGAGACGGACTAGCGGTATACGAGCAGTACTTC.